A single sample gave rise to the 27 T cell receptor gamma chains below, sequenced in a study of Vδ1+ human thymocytes listed by TCRdb under 2018. The paper's findings and limits, for the study overall: The thymic TRG and TRD repertoires appeared highly polyclonal, with Gaussian CDR3 length distributions, in contrast to the oligoclonal repertoires of peripheral blood.

TCRdb shows the sequencer as Illumina MiSeq. RNA extraction was performed with the RNeasy mini kit, and reverse transcription was done with Superscript III. Multiplex PCR was used to generate CDR3 amplicons, with pooled V-gene forward primers and a constant-region reverse primer carrying Illumina adaptor overhangs. Via CATT, TCRdb reprocessed the public reads, and rows with identical DNA were then joined. The sample table records about 27,000 gamma-chain clones; around 20% of these occur just once. The ten largest clones add up to roughly 1.9% of the sample. Which antigens these TCRs recognize remains unknown. Sequenced sample: Vdelta1+ gamma-delta thymocytes from the thymus. The label giving this sample's cell subset or site can be read as: FACS-sorted CD3+ TCRalphabeta- TCRVdelta1+ TCRVdelta2- thymocytes. The receptors here all came from a boy under two years old who had congenital heart surgery.

In this sample, this clone turned up a few times. This chain joins TRGV2 and TRGJ1 or TRGJ2. Germline assignment: CDR1 EGSNGY and CDR2 YDSYNSKV. Trimming took 4 bases from V and 3 from J; bases not matched to a gene: 12. This CDR3 comprises 15 residues. In DNA, the CDR3 is TGTGCCACCTGGGATGCCCTTCGGGGTTATTATAAGAAACTCTTT. Translation: CATWDALRGYYKKLF.

The rearrangement links TRGV4 to TRGJ1 or TRGJ2. With 0 bases clipped from V and 6 bases from J, the junction kept 8 bases outside the gene matches. CDR3 length: 14 amino acids. Germline V gene lookup returns CDR1 EGSTGY and CDR2 YDSYTSSV. CDR3 region: CATWDGRESYKKLF. CDR3 in DNA: TGTGCCACCTGGGATGGGCGAGAAAGTTATAAGAAACTCTTT.

This clone was detected a few times. Sequence at one end of the junction differs from germline and may be a read error. The chain uses TRGV9 and TRGJ1 or TRGJ2. This CDR3 spans 15 amino acids. Per the germline V gene, CDR1 is GITISATS and CDR2 is ISYDGTV (reference sequence). The CDR3 region has the DNA TGTGCCTTGTGGGAGGTGCAGTGGAATCATTATAAGAAACTCTTT. As protein: CALWEVQWNHYKKLF.

The chain links TRGV5 to TRGJ1 or TRGJ2. The CDR3 is 12 amino acids. V lost 0 bases to trimming and J lost 16 bases; unmatched junction nucleotides: 12. Per germline, CDR1 VINAFY and CDR2 YDVSNSKD. The CDR3 DNA is TGTGCCACCTGGGACAGGCCGAATTCGAAGCTCTTT. Translation gives CATWDRPNSKLF.

The chain joins TRGV3 to TRGJ1 or TRGJ2. Germline V gene sequence: CDR1 VTNTFY, CDR2 YDVSTARD (reference sequence). Losses at the gene ends were 3 bases for V and 10 bases for J; bases not matched to a gene: 6. There are 11 residues in the CDR3. This CDR3 reads CATWDGPKKLF. The CDR3 DNA reads as TGTGCCACCTGGGACGGCCCAAAGAAACTCTTT.

The chain joins TRGV4 to TRGJ1 or TRGJ2. This CDR3 spans 14 amino acids. CDR1 and CDR2 from the germline V gene are EGSTGY and YDSYTSSV. The J segment lost 7 bases and the V segment lost 0 bases, leaving 9 bases of the junction unmatched. CDR3 in amino acids: CATWDGPGEYKKLF. The CDR3 coding sequence is TGTGCCACCTGGGATGGGCCGGGAGAATATAAGAAACTCTTT.

V usage is TRGV4 and J usage is TRGJP2. J lost 5 bases, V lost 0 bases, and 6 bases had no gene match. The CDR3 length is 15 residues. The germline V gene encodes CDR1 EGSTGY and CDR2 YDSYTSSV. The CDR3 reads CATWDGRLSDWIKTF. DNA for the CDR3: TGTGCCACCTGGGATGGGCGCCTAAGTGATTGGATCAAGACGTTT.

The chain joins TRGV2 to TRGJP1. Per germline, CDR1 EGSNGY and CDR2 YDSYNSKV. V dropped 5 bases and J dropped 8; count of bases not matched to a gene: 2. The CDR3 has 11 residues. CDR3: CATWAGWFKIF. As DNA, the CDR3 is TGTGCCACCTGGGCCGGTTGGTTCAAGATATTT.

As for this clone: Its ends do not fully match the called genes, so a read error is possible. The chain couples TRGV4 to TRGJ1 or TRGJ2. Germline V gene sequence: CDR1 EGSTGY, CDR2 YDSYTSSV. The CDR3 spans 14 residues. The CDR3 loop reads CAAWDGLHYYKKLF. The CDR3 DNA reads TGTGCCGCCTGGGATGGGCTACATTATTATAAGAAACTCTTT.

The chain links TRGV4 to TRGJ1 or TRGJ2. Germline values: CDR1 EGSTGY, CDR2 YDSYTSSV. V lost 0 bases, J lost 0 bases, and 8 bases stayed unmatched. The CDR3 runs 16 residues. The CDR3: CATWDGNFRNYYKKLF. The CDR3 DNA reads as TGTGCCACCTGGGATGGGAATTTTCGGAATTATTATAAGAAACTCTTT.

This clone appeared a single time. The identical CDR3 is also encoded by other nucleotide sequences in the sample. This chain links TRGV4 with TRGJP2. CDR1 EGSTGY and CDR2 YDSYTSSV come from the germline V gene. V lost 1 base and J lost 3; bases outside the gene matches: 2. This CDR3 has 14 residues. The CDR3 loop reads CATWDGCSDWIKTF. The CDR3 coding sequence is TGTGCCACCTGGGATGGCTGTAGTGATTGGATCAAGACGTTT.

The V call is TRGV8, the J call TRGJ1 or TRGJ2. V lost 3 bases to trimming and J lost 11 bases; unmatched junction nucleotides: 4. The CDR3 has 10 residues. CDR1 and CDR2 (germline): VENAVY, YDSYNSRV. The CDR3 DNA follows: TGTGCCACCTGGGATTCCGAGAAACTCTTT. Translating gives CATWDSEKLF.

This clone has just a few counts. This chain uses TRGV3 with TRGJP2. V lost 0 bases and J lost 6; bases outside the gene matches: 7. This CDR3 is 15 amino acids long. Germline V gives CDR1 VTNTFY, CDR2 YDVSTARD (reference sequence). In DNA form, the CDR3 reads TGTGCCACCTGGGACAGGCGGATGGGTGATTGGATCAAGACGTTT. It translates to CATWDRRMGDWIKTF.

The rearrangement uses TRGV3 and TRGJ1 or TRGJ2. V lost 0 bases to trimming and J lost 3 bases; unmatched junction nucleotides: 5. Germline values: CDR1 VTNTFY, CDR2 YDVSTARD (reference sequence). This CDR3 spans 14 amino acids. This chain's CDR3 is CATWDRPTYYKKLF. CDR3 DNA sequence: TGTGCCACCTGGGACAGGCCAACTTATTATAAGAAACTCTTT.

This clone was seen once. This chain uses TRGV4 with TRGJP2. Germline lookup yields CDR1 EGSTGY and CDR2 YDSYTSSV. The V and J ends lost 4 bases and 6 bases, in that order; junction bases with no gene match: 8. The CDR3 is 14 amino acids. The CDR3 DNA reads TGTGCCACCTGGGACGGGGGTTGTGATTGGATCAAGACGTTT. It encodes CATWDGGCDWIKTF.

The J gene is TRGJP2, the V gene TRGV5. This CDR3 has 15 residues. Germline CDR1 and CDR2: VINAFY and YDVSNSKD. V trimming: 0 bases; J trimming: 6 bases; junction bases outside the gene matches: 7. The DNA of the CDR3 is TGTGCCACCTGGGACAGGCCATCGGGTGATTGGATCAAGACGTTT. Protein product: CATWDRPSGDWIKTF.

The chain uses TRGV9 and TRGJ1 or TRGJ2. With V trimmed by 0 bases and J by 11 bases, 10 bases remained unmatched. This CDR3 is built from 13 residues. The germline gives CDR1 GITISATS, CDR2 ISYDGTV (reference sequence). CDR3 sequence: CALWEVHHLEKLF. The CDR3 region has the DNA TGTGCCTTGTGGGAGGTGCATCATCTGGAGAAACTCTTT.

The chain links TRGV2 to TRGJ1 or TRGJ2. CDR3 size: 13 residues. Germline loops: CDR1 EGSNGY, CDR2 YDSYNSKV. V dropped 3 bases and J dropped 7; count of bases not matched to a gene: 9. CDR3 bases: TGTGCCACCTGGGACAGGCAGAACTATAAGAAACTCTTT. Protein product: CATWDRQNYKKLF.

With regard to this clone: This sample includes further DNA sequences coding for the same CDR3. The chain has TRGV9 and TRGJ1 or TRGJ2. Germline V CDR1 and CDR2: GITISATS, ISYDGTV (reference sequence). There are 12 residues in the CDR3. V was clipped by 0 bases and J by 10 bases; unmatched bases: 6. The CDR3 DNA sequence: TGTGCCTTGTGGGAGGTGTCTTTCAAGAAACTCTTT. It translates to CALWEVSFKKLF.

The V call is TRGV3, the J call TRGJ1 or TRGJ2. Germline CDR1 and CDR2: VTNTFY and YDVSTARD (reference sequence). The ends lost 3 bases at V and 5 bases at J; junction bases unmatched: 13. The CDR3 runs 15 residues. This chain's CDR3 is CATWDGLRSDYKKLF. The CDR3 nucleotides are TGTGCCACCTGGGACGGCCTCCGGAGTGATTATAAGAAACTCTTT.

The J gene is TRGJ1 or TRGJ2, the V gene TRGV9. V shed 2 bases, J shed 16 bases, and the junction held 5 bases outside the gene matches. CDR3 size: 9 residues. Germline V gene sequence: CDR1 GITISATS, CDR2 ISYDGTV (reference sequence). CDR3 sequence: CALWEAPLF. The CDR3 DNA sequence: TGTGCCTTGTGGGAGGCCCCCCTCTTT.

The V call is TRGV5, the J call TRGJ1 or TRGJ2. CDR3 length equals 16 residues. The germline CDR1 and CDR2 sequences are VINAFY and YDVSNSKD. J gave up 7 bases and V 3 bases, and 18 bases lay outside the gene matches. The CDR3 is CATWDPLTQKGYKKLF. The CDR3 DNA is TGTGCCACCTGGGACCCCTTAACTCAAAAGGGGTATAAGAAACTCTTT.

As for this clone: A much larger clone differs by one base, so this may be a read error. The chain joins TRGV9 to TRGJ1 or TRGJ2. The CDR3 totals 11 residues. Trimming at V came to 1 base and at J to 11 bases, leaving 5 bases not matched to a gene. Looked up from germline, CDR1 is GITISATS and CDR2 is ISYDGTV (reference sequence). CDR3 bases: TGTGCCTTGTGGGAGGTCTCGGAGAAACTCTTT. This translates into CALWEVSEKLF.

The chain links TRGV3 to TRGJP2. CDR1 and CDR2 from the germline V gene are VTNTFY and YDVSTARD (reference sequence). This CDR3 is 15 amino acids long. V shed 0 bases, J shed 5 bases, and the junction held 6 bases outside the gene matches. In DNA, the CDR3 is TGTGCCACCTGGGACAGGCCCAAGAGTGATTGGATCAAGACGTTT. This encodes CATWDRPKSDWIKTF.

The sample holds a few counts of this clone. This sequence joins TRGV3 and TRGJ1 or TRGJ2. The CDR3 is 13 amino acids. CDR1 is VTNTFY, CDR2 YDVSTARD, per germline (reference sequence). Trimming at V came to 5 bases and at J to 3 bases, leaving 7 bases not matched to a gene. The CDR3 region is CATWAGGYYKKLF. Here the CDR3 DNA reads TGTGCCACCTGGGCAGGTGGTTATTATAAGAAACTCTTT.

This clone was seen a handful of times. J is TRGJ1 or TRGJ2 and V is TRGV5. Germline lookup yields CDR1 VINAFY and CDR2 YDVSNSKD. The CDR3 has 13 residues. J was trimmed by 1 base and V by 2 bases; bases with no gene match: 2. In nucleotides, the CDR3 is TGTGCCACCTGGGACATCAATTATTATAAGAAACTCTTT. It specifies CATWDINYYKKLF.

The chain carries TRGV9 and TRGJ1 or TRGJ2. Germline V gene lookup returns CDR1 GITISATS and CDR2 ISYDGTV (reference sequence). V shed 2 bases, J shed 3 bases, and the junction held 7 bases outside the gene matches. CDR3 length equals 14 residues. CDR3 sequence: CALWEGALYYKKLF. The CDR3 DNA sequence: TGTGCCTTGTGGGAGGGGGCTCTTTATTATAAGAAACTCTTT.